The 24 T cell receptor beta chains given below trace back to one sample, sequenced in a study of T cell responses to AZD1222 COVID-19 vaccine. Sequencing was performed with immunoSEQ multiplex PCR; in TCRdb, only in-frame clones are kept and a portion is missing. The table has fewer than 140,000 clones, less than 95% seen once; the top ten hold 6.5% to 10%. Sequenced here: peripheral blood, sampled 28 days after the second AZD1222 dose. These receptors were taken from an adult who received the AZD1222 COVID-19 vaccine.

The V and J genes are TRBV6-2 or TRBV6-3 and TRBJ1-1; 7 nucleotides agree with TRBD1. The germline CDR1 and CDR2 sequences are MNHEY and SVGEGT. The CDR3 consists of 15 residues. The J segment lost 3 bases and the V segment lost 6 bases, leaving 10 bases of the junction unmatched. CDR3 nucleotides: TGTGCCAGCAGCTCCGGACAGGAGGGGTACACTGAAGCTTTCTTT. Translating gives CASSSGQEGYTEAFF.

This clone was detected a few times. The chain carries TRBV3-1 (or the pseudogene TRBV3-2) and TRBJ2-3; D is perhaps TRBD1 (5 bases). The length of the CDR3 is 14 residues. From germline, CDR1 is LGHDT and CDR2 YNNKEL (reference sequence). Trimming pared 0 bases from V and 4 bases from J, leaving 8 bases between. Here the CDR3 reads CASSQEGRSDTQYF. In DNA, the CDR3 is TGTGCCAGCAGCCAAGAGGGGCGATCAGATACGCAGTATTTT.

The chain uses TRBV28 and TRBJ1-4; D gene ambiguous. Between the trimmed V and J ends, which lost 6 bases and 10 bases, there was a span of 18 bases. The CDR3 sequence is 14 residues long. Germline CDR1 MDHEN, CDR2 SYDVKM. CDR3 sequence: CASRSIPLKLKLFF. CDR3 DNA sequence: TGTGCCAGCAGGTCAATCCCGCTGAAACTAAAACTGTTTTTT.

J is TRBJ2-7 and V is TRBV29-1; a possible D gene is TRBD2 (5 bases). Deletions cut 4 bases from V and 2 bases from J, with 9 bases between. The CDR3 sequence is 12 residues long. CDR1 is SQVTM, CDR2 ANQGSEA, per germline. The CDR3 DNA sequence: TGCAGCGTTGTGTTCGGGGCCTACGAGCAGTACTTC. It encodes CSVVFGAYEQYF.

This clone was seen once. V usage is TRBV7-2 and J usage is TRBJ1-1, with D hard to call. Trimming left V 1 base short and J 5 bases short, with 11 bases between. CDR1 and CDR2 (germline): SGHTA, FQGNSA. This CDR3 comprises 14 residues. The CDR3 region has the DNA TGTGCCAGCAGCTTAGGATCCTCGGGGACTGAAGCTTTCTTT. It specifies CASSLGSSGTEAFF.

This rearrangement joins TRBV3-1 (or the pseudogene TRBV3-2) to TRBJ2-5; 11 nucleotides match TRBD2. The CDR3 contains 20 residues. V shed 3 bases and J 1 base; nucleotides not matched to a gene: 16. Germline CDR1 LGHDT, CDR2 YNNKEL (reference sequence). The CDR3 protein is CASSHSGLAGGLGRQETQYF. The CDR3 DNA reads TGTGCCAGCAGCCATAGTGGGCTAGCGGGGGGCTTGGGACGCCAAGAGACCCAGTACTTC.

This chain links TRBV27 with TRBJ2-2, with D possibly matching TRBD2 (7 bases). The V gene's germline CDR1 is MNHEY and CDR2 SMNVEV (reference sequence). This CDR3 has 15 residues. The ends were cut back, 6 bases at V and 5 bases at J, with 16 bases in the middle. The CDR3 protein is CASRNLGGRTGELFF. The CDR3 DNA sequence: TGTGCCAGCAGGAACCTCGGGGGGCGGACCGGGGAGCTGTTTTTT.

The chain carries TRBV7-3 and TRBJ1-5; D is unresolved. The CDR3 totals 15 residues. The germline gives CDR1 SGHTA, CDR2 FQGTGA. The V and J ends lost 5 bases and 1 base respectively, with 12 bases between them. Here the CDR3 DNA reads TGTGCCAGCAGCCCCGCGGTTGGAAGCAATCAGCCCCAGCATTTT. This sequence encodes CASSPAVGSNQPQHF.

The rearrangement joins TRBV10-3 to TRBJ1-5; the D is unclear. CDR3 length: 17 residues. V was cut by 2 bases and J by 2 bases, with 16 bases left in between. From germline, CDR1 is ENHRY and CDR2 SYGVKD. CDR3 coding DNA: TGTGCCATCAGTGAGGCTCTTCGGAAGTCGGGCAATCAGCCCCAGCATTTT. Translation: CAISEALRKSGNQPQHF.

V and J are TRBV6-5 and TRBJ2-2; 8 nucleotides match TRBD1. The length of the CDR3 is 15 residues. V trimming: 8 bases; J trimming: 4 bases; junction bases outside the gene matches: 9. CDR1 and CDR2 from the germline V gene are MNHEY and SVGAGI. Written as DNA, the CDR3 is TGTGCCAGCCACCGGGACAGGTCTATCACCGGGGAGCTGTTTTTT. This translates into CASHRDRSITGELFF.

The V call is TRBV19, the J call TRBJ2-2; D perhaps matches TRBD1 (5 bases). Germline V gives CDR1 LNHDA, CDR2 SQIVND (reference sequence). V lost 7 bases, J lost 0 bases, and 9 bases lay in between. The CDR3 covers 14 residues. The CDR3 nucleotides read TGTGCCAGTAACAGGCTTGCGAACACCGGGGAGCTGTTTTTT. This codes for CASNRLANTGELFF.

The V call is TRBV27, the J call TRBJ2-7; tentatively, D is TRBD1 (6 bases). The CDR3 contains 16 residues. V gave up 2 bases and J gave up 1 base, with 15 bases separating them. Germline assignment: CDR1 MNHEY and CDR2 SMNVEV (reference sequence). CDR3 sequence reads: CASSLMSGAPSYEQYF. CDR3 DNA sequence: TGTGCCAGCAGTTTAATGTCAGGGGCGCCATCCTACGAGCAGTACTTC.

This sequence joins TRBV19 and TRBJ2-1; the D gene is possibly TRBD2 (5 bases). Trimming shortened V by 3 bases and J by 10 bases, and 13 bases separated the two germline ends. The CDR3 is 13 residues long. Germline V CDR1 and CDR2: LNHDA, SQIVND (reference sequence). CDR3 loop: CASSIGVRQEQFF. In DNA form, the CDR3 reads TGTGCCAGTAGTATCGGGGTCCGGCAGGAGCAGTTCTTC.

The chain combines TRBV4-3 with TRBJ1-2; D remains unclear. The CDR3 runs 13 residues. The germline V gene has CDR1 LGHNA and CDR2 YSLEER. V shed 4 bases and J shed 4 bases, with 10 bases lying between them. The CDR3 bases are TGCGCCAGCAGCCCCATGAACGGCTATGGCTACACCTTC. Its translation is CASSPMNGYGYTF.

This clone was found once. J is TRBJ2-1 and V is TRBV27, with TRBD2 matching over 8 bases. The germline gives CDR1 MNHEY, CDR2 SMNVEV (reference sequence). The CDR3 totals 16 residues. V shed 5 bases, J shed 0 bases, and the junction held 6 bases outside the gene matches. The CDR3 spells CASSPRSGGSYNEQFF. The CDR3 coding sequence is TGTGCCAGCAGTCCACGGAGCGGGGGCTCCTACAATGAGCAGTTCTTC.

The gene calls are TRBV15 and TRBJ2-3, with TRBD2 matching 13 bases. Germline values: CDR1 LNHNV, CDR2 YYDKDF (reference sequence). The CDR3 runs 15 residues. J lost 7 bases, V lost 5 bases, and 6 bases had no gene match. The CDR3 is CATSGGTSGENTQYF. CDR3 bases: TGTGCCACCAGCGGAGGGACTAGCGGGGAAAATACGCAGTATTTT.

DNA of the CDR3: TGTGCCAGCAGCTTAGGGCCGGTTCGAGAAGCCCAGCATTTT. This sequence encodes CASSLGPVREAQHF. The chain couples TRBV7-9 to TRBJ1-5; D ambiguous. Looked up from germline, CDR1 is SEHNR and CDR2 is FQNEAQ (reference sequence). Trimming took 1 base from V and 11 from J, leaving 15 bases between them. This CDR3 has 14 residues.

The chain carries TRBV6-5 and TRBJ1-2; tentatively, D is TRBD1 (5 bases). This CDR3 comprises 12 residues. From germline, CDR1 is MNHEY and CDR2 SVGAGI. The V end was cut by 1 base, the J end by 8 bases, with 8 bases between. The CDR3, as DNA: TGTGCCAGCAGTTACTGGGGGACGGGCTACACCTTC. Translating it yields CASSYWGTGYTF.

V and J are TRBV7-9 and TRBJ2-1; D ambiguous. The CDR3 loop spans 16 amino acids. Per the germline V gene, CDR1 is SEHNR and CDR2 is FQNEAQ (reference sequence). Between the trimmed V and J ends, which lost 1 base and 6 bases, there was a span of 16 bases. The CDR3 is CASSLEGGFRANEQFF. CDR3 DNA sequence: TGTGCCAGCAGCTTAGAGGGCGGCTTTAGGGCCAATGAGCAGTTCTTC.

The chain is built from TRBV27 and TRBJ1-3, with TRBD1 matching 7 bases. CDR1 is MNHEY and CDR2 is SMNVEV in the germline V gene (reference sequence). V shed 6 bases, J shed 4 bases, and the junction held 9 bases outside the gene matches. The CDR3 totals 15 residues. The CDR3 coding sequence is TGTGCCAGCAGCCGAGACAGGGCGGCAGGAAACACCATATATTTT. It encodes CASSRDRAAGNTIYF.

This chain's CDR3 is CASSPHRADDQPQHF. The CDR3 nucleotides read TGTGCCAGCAGTCCCCACAGGGCGGATGATCAGCCCCAGCATTTT. The chain has TRBV6-5 and TRBJ1-5; maybe TRBD1 (6 bases). This CDR3 spans 15 amino acids. Germline loops: CDR1 MNHEY, CDR2 SVGAGI. The ends were cut back, 5 bases at V and 5 bases at J, with 16 bases in the middle.

V usage is TRBV12-5 and J usage is TRBJ1-4; no definite D call. The germline CDR1 and CDR2 sequences are LGHNT and FRNRAP. V was pared by 2 bases and J by 7 bases, with 8 bases between. This CDR3 contains 13 residues. The CDR3 DNA follows: TGTGCTAGTGGTTTGAACACCGTTGAAAAACTGTTTTTT. Its translation is CASGLNTVEKLFF. Complete variable domain (other parts from reference TRBV12-5 and TRBJ1-4): DARVTQTPRHKVTEMGQEVTMRCQPILGHNTVFWYRQTMMQGLELLAYFRNRAPLDDSGMPKDRFSAEMPDATLATLKIQPSEPRDSAVYFCASGLNTVEKLFFGSGTQLSVL.

This chain connects TRBV11-3 to TRBJ1-1; the D is unclear. The V end was cut by 5 bases, the J end by 0 bases, with 13 bases between. CDR3 size: 15 residues. CDR1 is SGHNT and CDR2 is YENEEA in the germline V gene. This CDR3 is CASSGGPSMNTEAFF. The CDR3 DNA sequence: TGTGCCAGCAGCGGAGGGCCGAGCATGAACACTGAAGCTTTCTTT.

This chain uses TRBV4-3 with TRBJ1-5; D remains unclear. Germline-derived CDR1 and CDR2 are LGHNA and YSLEER. CDR3 length equals 15 residues. The V end lost 0 bases, the J end lost 3 bases, and 9 bases lay between the germline ends. The CDR3 loop reads CASSQDTAVNQPQHF. CDR3 DNA sequence: TGCGCCAGCAGCCAAGATACGGCAGTCAATCAGCCCCAGCATTTT.